This T cell receptor (beta chain) derives from a study of cytomegalovirus exposure and HLA in healthy donors. General study findings and limits: Common viral pathogens seemed, in a later analysis, to connect with several of the most significant clusters.

This clone was observed once. The antigen remains unidentified. The CDR3 totals 14 residues. V gave up 5 bases and J gave up 8 bases, with 16 bases separating them. Germline values: CDR1 SGHTA, CDR2 FQGNSA. The PCR used 60 Vbeta and 13 Jbeta primers. The protocol was immunoSEQ multiplex PCR, while the TCRdb copy is restricted to in-frame clones and leaves out a portion. Among around 130,000 clones listed, around 65% were seen once. This rearrangement joins TRBV7-2 to TRBJ1-5; no firm D call. Sequencing used PBMCs. The sequence derives from a male donor in good health and CMV-seronegative. CDR3 sequence: CASSPRGRGEPQHF. In nucleotides, the CDR3 is TGTGCCAGCAGCCCCCGAGGAAGAGGAGAGCCCCAGCATTTT.